The clone carrying this TCR beta chain came up once. Its target is unknown. The sample comes from a study of T cell responses to AZD1222 COVID-19 vaccine. Study overall: Analyses pooled second doses at about 4 or about 12 weeks.

Trimming left V 5 bases short and J 4 bases short, with 14 bases between. This CDR3 region has 14 residues. CDR1 is SGHNT, CDR2 YENEEA, per germline. TCRdb's copy holds only in-frame clones and misses some; the assay was immunoSEQ multiplex PCR. Of roughly 80,000 clones listed, around 89% are singletons. Study-level points and caveats: The repertoires were collected only after the peak T cell response. Of spike-specific TCRs, nearly half reportedly target regions left unmutated in variants.

The material was peripheral blood, obtained on day 0 of AZD1222 vaccination. The clonotype was recovered from an adult in good health. The rearrangement uses TRBV11-3 and TRBJ2-5; no clear D. The CDR3 bases are TGTGCCAGCAGCCCCCTTGGGGTAGTAGAGACCCAGTACTTC. This translates into CASSPLGVVETQYF.